This T cell receptor (beta chain) was recovered during a study of identical twins. This clonotype was found a few times. Trimming took 4 bases from V and 2 from J, leaving 24 bases between them. Germline values: CDR1 SGHRS, CDR2 YFSETQ. The CDR3 totals 18 residues. The cDNA had a unique molecular identifier and a template-switch universal primer site. TCRdb re-analysed the 5' RACE reads in MiXCR, keeping a single row per CDR3 protein. Seen here are 450,000 or so distinct CDR3 sequences, roughly a quarter observed once, and the top ten hold 2.9%. The sample was also linked to a second study, of T cells expressing NK-cell markers.

J is TRBJ2-5 and V is TRBV5-1; the D gene is possibly TRBD1 (6 bases). Input material: CD4+ T cells sorted from blood. The receptor was isolated from a woman younger than 30 in good health. Here the CDR3 DNA reads TGCGCCAGCAGCCCGGCCGTTGGACAGATAGTAGGACAAGAGACCCAGTACTTC. This encodes CASSPAVGQIVGQETQYF.